A single sample is the source of the 27 T cell receptor beta chains below, sequenced in a study of cytomegalovirus exposure and HLA in healthy donors. Measured with immunoSEQ multiplex PCR; TCRdb has only the in-frame clones, and not every one. Of some 60,000 clones in the sample, 90% to 96% were seen once. Sequenced sample: PBMCs. The receptor set was obtained from a man aged 18-30 years in good health and CMV-seronegative.

The J gene is TRBJ1-1, the V gene TRBV28; TRBD1 might be the D (6 bases). CDR3 size: 13 residues. Trimming cost V 6 bases and J 0 bases, with 8 bases left between them. Germline assignment: CDR1 MDHEN and CDR2 SYDVKM. The CDR3 spells CASRSGVNTEAFF. The CDR3 DNA reads TGTGCCAGCAGATCAGGGGTGAACACTGAAGCTTTCTTT. Full variable domain (rest looked up from reference TRBV28 and TRBJ1-1): DVKVTQSSRYLVKRTGEKVFLECVQDMDHENMFWYRQDPGLGLRLIYFSYDVKMKEKGDIPEGYSVSREKKERFSLILESASTNQTSMYLCASRSGVNTEAFFGQGTRLTVV.

This chain joins TRBV4-3 and TRBJ2-1; D is possibly TRBD2 (6 bases). The CDR3 consists of 16 residues. With 0 bases removed from V and 4 bases from J, the gap between germline ends came to 13 bases. The germline CDR1 and CDR2 sequences are LGHNA and YSLEER. CDR3 sequence reads: CASSQDDAGRYNEQFF. The CDR3 region has the DNA TGCGCCAGCAGCCAAGATGATGCGGGGCGGTACAATGAGCAGTTCTTC.

The rearrangement uses TRBV6-5 and TRBJ2-3, with 7 positions matching TRBD1. Per the germline V gene, CDR1 is MNHEY and CDR2 is SVGAGI. J was trimmed by 6 bases and V by 4 bases; bases with no gene match: 7. The CDR3 length is 14 residues. CDR3 sequence (DNA): TGTGCCAGCAGTTCAGGACAGGCCGGGGATACGCAGTATTTT. This sequence encodes CASSSGQAGDTQYF.

This clone was observed once. This chain uses TRBV7-9 with TRBJ2-1, with 11 nucleotides matching TRBD2. This CDR3 region has 15 residues. In germline, CDR1 is SEHNR, CDR2 FQNEAQ (reference sequence). V gave up 5 bases and J gave up 7 bases; unmatched junction bases: 7. CDR3 protein: CASSGTGLAANEQFF. The DNA for the CDR3 is TGTGCCAGCAGCGGAACGGGACTAGCGGCAAATGAGCAGTTCTTC. The full variable domain, rest sourced from reference TRBV7-9 and TRBJ2-1, is DTGVSQNPRHKITKRGQNVTFRCDPISEHNRLYWYRQTLGQGPEFLTYFQNEAQLEKSRLLSDRFSAERPKGSFSTLEIQRTEQGDSAMYLCASSGTGLAANEQFFGPGTRLTVL.

The chain employs TRBV5-4 and TRBJ2-3, with TRBD2 matching over 7 bases. V lost 0 bases to trimming and J lost 5 bases; unmatched junction nucleotides: 6. CDR3 length equals 15 residues. In germline, CDR1 is SGHNT, CDR2 YYREEE (reference sequence). The CDR3 spells CASSLVAGAGDTQYF. Here the CDR3 DNA reads TGTGCCAGCAGCTTGGTTGCGGGAGCCGGAGATACGCAGTATTTT.

This rearrangement joins TRBV6-1 to TRBJ1-1; D remains ambiguous. V lost 8 bases and J 7 bases, leaving 14 bases between the germline ends. The germline V gene has CDR1 MNHNS and CDR2 SASEGT. The CDR3 spans 12 residues. CDR3: CASFSISFEAFF. CDR3 DNA sequence: TGTGCCAGCTTCTCTATAAGTTTTGAAGCTTTCTTT.

The chain carries TRBV5-6 and TRBJ1-5, with D hard to call. V shed 0 bases and J shed 6 bases, with 4 bases lying between them. This CDR3 is built from 12 residues. Germline-derived CDR1 and CDR2 are SGHDT and YYEEEE. CDR3 protein: CASSLGSQPQHF. In DNA, the CDR3 is TGTGCCAGCAGCTTGGGTAGTCAGCCCCAGCATTTT.

V usage is TRBV30 and J usage is TRBJ2-6, with D uncertain. The CDR3 loop spans 18 amino acids. V lost 1 base to trimming and J lost 0 bases, with 16 bases between them. Germline V CDR1 and CDR2: GTSNPN, SVGIG (reference sequence). The CDR3 DNA reads as TGTGCCTGGAGTGGTCAAAGACATTTTAGCTCTGGGGCCAACGTCCTGACTTTC. It translates to CAWSGQRHFSSGANVLTF.

This sequence joins TRBV11-2 and TRBJ2-1, with 10 bases lining up with TRBD1. This CDR3 spans 15 amino acids. The V segment lost 5 bases and the J segment 8 bases; nucleotides outside the gene matches: 9. Germline-derived CDR1 and CDR2 are SGHAT and FQNNGV. DNA of the CDR3: TGTGCCAGCAGCAGATGGGGACAGGGGAGGGATGAGCAGTTCTTC. Protein: CASSRWGQGRDEQFF.

The genes are TRBV28 and TRBJ1-2; 11 bases are a match to TRBD1. Germline CDR1 is MDHEN and CDR2 is SYDVKM. This CDR3 has 16 amino acids. V lost 6 bases, J lost 8 bases, and 14 bases stayed unmatched. CDR3 sequence (DNA): TGTGCCAGCAGCCTCCCCGTAACGGGACAGGGGGGCGGCTACACCTTC. As protein: CASSLPVTGQGGGYTF.

This chain links TRBV6-6 with TRBJ2-7; 7 nucleotides line up with TRBD1. After removal of 0 bases from V and 9 bases from J, the junction contained 2 bases not matched to a gene. Germline CDR1 reads MNHNY; CDR2 reads SVGAGI (reference sequence). The CDR3 covers 12 residues. CDR3 sequence reads: CASSYSGGVQYF. DNA for the CDR3: TGTGCCAGCAGTTACTCAGGGGGCGTGCAGTACTTC.

J is TRBJ2-1 and V is TRBV18; 10 nucleotides match TRBD2. Germline V gene sequence: CDR1 KGHSH, CDR2 LQKENI. V lost 4 bases and J lost 10; bases outside the gene matches: 10. The CDR3 is made up of 15 amino acids. The CDR3 here is CASSHRTSGRGEQFF. CDR3 bases: TGTGCCAGCTCACATAGGACTAGCGGAAGGGGAGAGCAGTTCTTC. The full variable domain, rest sourced from reference TRBV18 and TRBJ2-1, is NAGVMQNPRHLVRRRGQEARLRCSPMKGHSHVYWYRQLPEEGLKFMVYLQKENIIDESGMPKERFSAEFPKEGPSILRIQQVVRGDSAAYFCASSHRTSGRGEQFFGPGTRLTVL.

This chain connects TRBV30 to TRBJ1-1, with TRBD1 as a possible D gene (5 bases). This CDR3 has 14 residues. In germline, CDR1 is GTSNPN, CDR2 SVGIG (reference sequence). The germline V and J ends were trimmed by 3 bases and 3 bases, with 14 bases remaining between them. The CDR3 coding sequence is TGTGCCTGGAGCGTCGCAATGGGGCACACTGAAGCTTTCTTT. Its protein product is CAWSVAMGHTEAFF.

This clone has a single count. This chain links TRBV27 with TRBJ2-7; 12 positions agree with TRBD2. The CDR3 is 13 residues long. V lost 6 bases, J lost 4 bases, and 1 base stayed unmatched. Looked up from germline, CDR1 is MNHEY and CDR2 is SMNVEV (reference sequence). The CDR3 region is CASSGTSGYEQYF. As DNA, the CDR3 is TGTGCCAGCAGCGGGACTAGCGGGTACGAGCAGTACTTC.

V is TRBV11-2 and J is TRBJ2-1; D is undetermined. Germline-derived CDR1 and CDR2 are SGHAT and FQNNGV. The CDR3 runs 13 residues. Trimming pared 5 bases from V and 4 bases from J, leaving 9 bases between. CDR3 in amino acids: CASSQEKYNEQFF. Written as DNA, the CDR3 is TGTGCCAGCAGCCAAGAGAAATACAATGAGCAGTTCTTC. The full variable domain, in which reference TRBV11-2 and TRBJ2-1 provide the parts outside the CDR3, is EAGVAQSPRYKIIEKRQSVAFWCNPISGHATLYWYQQILGQGPKLLIQFQNNGVVDDSQLPKDRFSAERLKGVDSTLKIQPAKLEDSAVYLCASSQEKYNEQFFGPGTRLTVL.

V usage is TRBV27 and J usage is TRBJ2-7; perhaps TRBD2 as D (6 bases). The V gene lost 4 bases and the J gene lost 3 bases, with 19 bases spanning the gap. This CDR3 contains 16 residues. In germline, CDR1 is MNHEY, CDR2 SMNVEV (reference sequence). The CDR3 loop is CASSYPVRGRRYEQYF. The DNA for the CDR3 is TGTGCCAGCAGTTATCCCGTTCGGGGGAGACGCTACGAGCAGTACTTC.

This clone was observed a single time. The rearrangement joins TRBV11-3 to TRBJ1-3, with unresolved D. The CDR3 is made up of 19 amino acids. Trimming left V 0 bases short and J 0 bases short, with 18 bases between. The germline V gene has CDR1 SGHNT and CDR2 YENEEA. The DNA for the CDR3 is TGTGCCAGCAGCTTAGATCCGGGAGGGCAGACATGCTCTGGAAACACCATATATTTT. Translated, it gives CASSLDPGGQTCSGNTIYF.

This clone is a singleton in its sample. J is TRBJ1-1 and V is TRBV6-5, with a weak D call TRBD1 (5 bases). The CDR3 extends over 15 amino acids. V gave up 0 bases and J gave up 1 base, with 9 bases separating them. Germline-derived CDR1 and CDR2 are MNHEY and SVGAGI. The CDR3 sequence: CASSYSRGPNTEAFF. The DNA for the CDR3 is TGTGCCAGCAGTTACTCGCGGGGCCCGAACACTGAAGCTTTCTTT.

The chain employs TRBV2 and TRBJ1-1; 8 bases are a match to TRBD1. V lost 2 bases to trimming and J lost 1 base; unmatched junction nucleotides: 9. CDR3 length equals 17 residues. CDR1 is SNHLY and CDR2 is FYNNEI in the germline V gene. As DNA, the CDR3 is TGTGCCAGCAGTGAACAACAACCCGGGACAGGGAACACTGAAGCTTTCTTT. Its translation is CASSEQQPGTGNTEAFF.

This chain joins TRBV27 and TRBJ2-7; 11 nucleotides match TRBD1. The trim removed 4 bases at V and 8 bases at J, leaving 4 bases unmatched. The CDR3 has 13 amino acids. The V gene's germline CDR1 is MNHEY and CDR2 SMNVEV (reference sequence). CDR3 sequence: CASSYGQGAQQYF. DNA for the CDR3: TGTGCCAGCAGTTACGGACAGGGGGCCCAGCAGTACTTC.

The chain recombines TRBV4-2 with TRBJ2-5, with 11 bases aligning to TRBD2. The germline gives CDR1 LGHNA, CDR2 YNFKEQ. The CDR3 loop spans 14 amino acids. The ends lost 5 bases at V and 3 bases at J; junction bases unmatched: 2. In nucleotides, the CDR3 is TGTGCCAGCAGCTCGGGACTAGCGGAAGAGACCCAGTACTTC. Protein: CASSSGLAEETQYF.

The CDR3 region is CASSGHCLTQSRANVLTF. In DNA form, the CDR3 reads TGTGCCAGCAGTGGGCATTGCTTGACACAAAGTCGGGCCAACGTCCTGACTTTC. The V call is TRBV28, the J call TRBJ2-6; no clear D. The germline V and J ends were trimmed by 5 bases and 5 bases, with 22 bases remaining between them. CDR1 MDHEN and CDR2 SYDVKM come from the germline V gene. CDR3 size: 18 residues.

J is TRBJ2-7 and V is TRBV5-1, with TRBD2 matching 8 bases. The CDR3 has 14 amino acids. Germline V lookup: CDR1 SGHRS, CDR2 YFSETQ. J gave up 2 bases and V 3 bases, and 4 bases lay outside the gene matches. The CDR3 spells CASSSEAGAYEQYF. CDR3 coding DNA: TGCGCCAGCAGCTCGGAAGCGGGAGCCTACGAGCAGTACTTC. The full variable domain, completed using reference TRBV5-1 and TRBJ2-7, is KAGVTQTPRYLIKTRGQQVTLSCSPISGHRSVSWYQQTPGQGLQFLFEYFSETQRNKGNFPGRFSGRQFSNSRSEMNVSTLELGDSALYLCASSSEAGAYEQYFGPGTRLTVT.

CDR3 DNA sequence: TGCGCCAGCAGCCAAGTCTTGGGCCGCTCCTACAATGAGCAGTTCTTC. Translated, it gives CASSQVLGRSYNEQFF. The chain employs TRBV4-1 and TRBJ2-1; D not resolved. The CDR3 is 16 residues long. V was cut by 1 base and J by 0 bases, with 10 bases left in between. Germline loops: CDR1 MGHRA, CDR2 YSYEKL.

This clone was recorded only once. In DNA form, the CDR3 reads TGCGCCAGCAGCCAGACAGGGGGTAGCAATCAGCCCCAGCATTTT. Protein sequence: CASSQTGGSNQPQHF. The chain is built from TRBV4-1 and TRBJ1-5; the match to TRBD1 covers 9 bases. V lost 3 bases to trimming and J lost 0 bases; unmatched junction nucleotides: 0. This CDR3 comprises 15 residues. CDR1 is MGHRA, CDR2 YSYEKL, per germline.

The chain uses TRBV28 and TRBJ2-1, with D hard to call. The V gene's germline CDR1 is MDHEN and CDR2 SYDVKM. Trimming left V 5 bases short and J 0 bases short, with 14 bases between. The CDR3 runs 16 residues. The CDR3 loop reads CASSPLSAPSYNEQFF. DNA of the CDR3: TGTGCCAGCAGTCCTCTGAGCGCTCCCTCCTACAATGAGCAGTTCTTC.

This chain joins TRBV9 and TRBJ2-1; D is possibly TRBD2 (5 bases). Between the trimmed V and J ends, which lost 0 bases and 3 bases, there was a span of 13 bases. Germline V lookup: CDR1 SGDLS, CDR2 YYNGEE. The CDR3 has 16 residues. The CDR3 spells CASSVGGGLGYNEQFF. CDR3 bases: TGTGCCAGCAGCGTAGGAGGCGGGCTGGGCTACAATGAGCAGTTCTTC.